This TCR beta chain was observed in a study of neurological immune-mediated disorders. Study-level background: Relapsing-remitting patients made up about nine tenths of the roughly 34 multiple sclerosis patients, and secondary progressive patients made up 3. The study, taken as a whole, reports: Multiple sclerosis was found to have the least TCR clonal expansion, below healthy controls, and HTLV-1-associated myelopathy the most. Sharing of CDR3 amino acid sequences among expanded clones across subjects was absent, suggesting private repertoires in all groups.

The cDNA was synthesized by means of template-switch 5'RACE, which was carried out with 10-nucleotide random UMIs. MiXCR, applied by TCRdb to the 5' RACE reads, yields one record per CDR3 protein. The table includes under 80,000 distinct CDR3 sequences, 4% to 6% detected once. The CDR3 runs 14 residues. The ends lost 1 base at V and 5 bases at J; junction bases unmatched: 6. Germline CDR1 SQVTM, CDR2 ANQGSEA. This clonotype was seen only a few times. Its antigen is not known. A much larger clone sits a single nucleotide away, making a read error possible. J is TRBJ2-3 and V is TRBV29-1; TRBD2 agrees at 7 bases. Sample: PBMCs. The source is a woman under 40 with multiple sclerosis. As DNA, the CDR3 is TGCAGCGTTGAAGGGGGGGGGACCGGAGATACGCAGTATTTT. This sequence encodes CSVEGGGTGDTQYF.